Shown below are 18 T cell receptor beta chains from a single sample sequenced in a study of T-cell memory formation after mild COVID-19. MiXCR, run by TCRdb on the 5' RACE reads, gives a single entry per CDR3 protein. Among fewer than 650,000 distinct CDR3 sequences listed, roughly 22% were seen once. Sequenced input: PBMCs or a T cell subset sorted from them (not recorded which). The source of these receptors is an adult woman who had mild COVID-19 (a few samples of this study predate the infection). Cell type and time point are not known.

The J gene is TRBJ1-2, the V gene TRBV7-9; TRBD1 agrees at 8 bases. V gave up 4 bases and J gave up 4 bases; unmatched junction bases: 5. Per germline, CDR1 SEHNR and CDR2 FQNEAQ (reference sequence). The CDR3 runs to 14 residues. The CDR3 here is CASSSGQVTYGYTF. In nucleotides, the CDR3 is TGTGCCAGCAGCTCGGGACAGGTCACCTATGGCTACACCTTC.

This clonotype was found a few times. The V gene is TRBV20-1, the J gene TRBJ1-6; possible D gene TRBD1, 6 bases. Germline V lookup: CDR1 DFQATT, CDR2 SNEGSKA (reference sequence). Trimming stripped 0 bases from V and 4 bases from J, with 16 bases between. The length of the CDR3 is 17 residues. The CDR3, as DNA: TGCAGTGCTAGAGATATGACAGGCCAGGAGTATAATTCACCCCTCCACTTT. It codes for CSARDMTGQEYNSPLHF.

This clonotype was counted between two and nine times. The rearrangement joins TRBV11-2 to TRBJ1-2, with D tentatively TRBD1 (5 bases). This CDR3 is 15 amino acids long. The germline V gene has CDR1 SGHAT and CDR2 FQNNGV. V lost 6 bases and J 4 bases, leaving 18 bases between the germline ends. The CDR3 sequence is CASRSLRVGGYGYTF. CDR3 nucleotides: TGTGCCAGCAGATCCCTACGGGTGGGGGGCTATGGCTACACCTTC.

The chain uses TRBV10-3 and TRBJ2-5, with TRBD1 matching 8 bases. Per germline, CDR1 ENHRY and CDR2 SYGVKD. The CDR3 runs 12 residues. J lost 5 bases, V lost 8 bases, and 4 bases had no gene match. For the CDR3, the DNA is TGTGCCATCGGACAGGGAAGGGAGACCCAGTACTTC. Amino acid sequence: CAIGQGRETQYF.

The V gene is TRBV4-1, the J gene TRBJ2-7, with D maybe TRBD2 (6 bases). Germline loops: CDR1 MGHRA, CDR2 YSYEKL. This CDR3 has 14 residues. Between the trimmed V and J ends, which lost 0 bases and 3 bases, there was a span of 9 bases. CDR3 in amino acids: CASSQEWGDYEQYF. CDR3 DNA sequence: TGCGCCAGCAGCCAAGAGTGGGGGGACTACGAGCAGTACTTC.

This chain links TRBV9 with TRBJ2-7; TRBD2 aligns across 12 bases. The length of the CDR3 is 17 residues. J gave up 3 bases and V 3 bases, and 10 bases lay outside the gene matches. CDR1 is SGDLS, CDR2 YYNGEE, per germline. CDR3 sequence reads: CASSGVSGTSGFYEQYF. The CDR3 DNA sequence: TGTGCCAGCAGCGGAGTTTCCGGGACTAGCGGGTTCTACGAGCAGTACTTC.

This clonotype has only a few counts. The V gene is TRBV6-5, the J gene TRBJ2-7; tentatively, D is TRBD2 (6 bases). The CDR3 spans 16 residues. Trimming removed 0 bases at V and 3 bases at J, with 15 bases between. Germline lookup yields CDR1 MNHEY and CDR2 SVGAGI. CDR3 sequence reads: CASSYSRGGTIYEQYF. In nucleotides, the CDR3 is TGTGCCAGCAGTTACTCGAGGGGCGGGACGATCTACGAGCAGTACTTC.

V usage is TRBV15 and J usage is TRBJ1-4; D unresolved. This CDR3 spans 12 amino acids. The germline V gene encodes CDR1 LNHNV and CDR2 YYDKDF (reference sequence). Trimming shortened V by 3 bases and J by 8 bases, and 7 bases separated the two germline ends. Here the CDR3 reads CATSRVGEKLFF. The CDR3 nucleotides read TGTGCCACCAGCAGGGTTGGGGAAAAACTGTTTTTT.

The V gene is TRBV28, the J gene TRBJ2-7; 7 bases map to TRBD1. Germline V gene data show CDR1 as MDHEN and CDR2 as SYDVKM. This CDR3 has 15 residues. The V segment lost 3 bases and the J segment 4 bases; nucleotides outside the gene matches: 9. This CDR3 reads CASSFRDSEVYEQYF. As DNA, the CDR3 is TGTGCCAGCAGTTTCAGGGACAGTGAGGTGTACGAGCAGTACTTC.

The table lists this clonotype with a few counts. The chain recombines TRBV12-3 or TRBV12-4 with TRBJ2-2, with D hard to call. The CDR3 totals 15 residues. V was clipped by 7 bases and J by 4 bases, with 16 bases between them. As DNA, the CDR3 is TGTGCCAGCACCCCTTCGGGCTTGGGCACCGGGGAGCTGTTTTTT. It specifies CASTPSGLGTGELFF.

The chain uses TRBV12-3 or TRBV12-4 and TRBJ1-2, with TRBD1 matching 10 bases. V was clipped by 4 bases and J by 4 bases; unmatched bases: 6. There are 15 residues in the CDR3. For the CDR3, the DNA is TGTGCCAGCAGTTCCGGGACAGGGGTGTCCTATGGCTACACCTTC. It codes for CASSSGTGVSYGYTF.

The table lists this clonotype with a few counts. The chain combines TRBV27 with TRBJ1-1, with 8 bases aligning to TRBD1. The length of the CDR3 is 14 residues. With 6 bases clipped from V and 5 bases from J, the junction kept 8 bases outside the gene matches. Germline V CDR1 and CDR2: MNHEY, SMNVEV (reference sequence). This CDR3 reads CASSRRTGRTEAFF. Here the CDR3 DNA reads TGTGCCAGCAGCCGTCGGACAGGGAGGACTGAAGCTTTCTTT.

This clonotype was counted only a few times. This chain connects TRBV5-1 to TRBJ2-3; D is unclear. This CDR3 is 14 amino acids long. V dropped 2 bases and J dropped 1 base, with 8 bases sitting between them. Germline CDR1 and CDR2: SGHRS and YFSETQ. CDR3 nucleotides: TGCGCCAGCAGCTTCCAGGTGGGCACAGATACGCAGTATTTT. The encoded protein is CASSFQVGTDTQYF.

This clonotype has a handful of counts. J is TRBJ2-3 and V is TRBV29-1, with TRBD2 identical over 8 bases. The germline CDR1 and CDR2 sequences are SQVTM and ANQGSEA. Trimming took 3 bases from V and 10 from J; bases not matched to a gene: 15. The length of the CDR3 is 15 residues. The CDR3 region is CSVEPTSAGVGAQYF. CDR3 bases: TGCAGCGTTGAGCCGACTAGCGCAGGCGTTGGGGCGCAGTATTTT.

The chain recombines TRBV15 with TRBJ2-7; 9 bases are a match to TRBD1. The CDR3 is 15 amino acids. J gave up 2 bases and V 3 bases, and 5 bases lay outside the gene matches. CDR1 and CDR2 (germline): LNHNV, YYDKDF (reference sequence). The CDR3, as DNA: TGTGCCACCAGCAGTCGGGACAGGGACCCCTACGAGCAGTACTTC. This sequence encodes CATSSRDRDPYEQYF.

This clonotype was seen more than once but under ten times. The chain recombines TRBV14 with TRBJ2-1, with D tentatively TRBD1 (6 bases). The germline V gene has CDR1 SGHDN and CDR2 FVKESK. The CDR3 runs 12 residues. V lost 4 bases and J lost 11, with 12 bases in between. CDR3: CASSPVDRKQFF. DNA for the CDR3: TGTGCCAGCAGCCCCGTGGACAGAAAGCAGTTCTTC.

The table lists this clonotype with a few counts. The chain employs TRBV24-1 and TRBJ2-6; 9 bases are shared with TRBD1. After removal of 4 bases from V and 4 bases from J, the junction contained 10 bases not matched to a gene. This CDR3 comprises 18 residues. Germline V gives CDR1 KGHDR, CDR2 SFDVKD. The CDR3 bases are TGTGCCACCAGTGAAACCGGGACAGGGATCTCCGGGGCCAACGTCCTGACTTTC. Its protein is CATSETGTGISGANVLTF.

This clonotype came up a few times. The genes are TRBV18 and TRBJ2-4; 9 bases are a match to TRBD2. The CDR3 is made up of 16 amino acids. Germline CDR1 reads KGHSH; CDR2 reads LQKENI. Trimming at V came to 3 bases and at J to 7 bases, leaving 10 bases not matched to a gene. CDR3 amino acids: CASSPGGAGGINIQYF. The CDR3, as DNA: TGTGCCAGCTCACCTGGCGGAGCGGGGGGTATCAACATTCAGTACTTC.